The T cell receptor (beta chain) described here comes from a study of blood T cell repertoires in COVID-19. At the level of the study: Samples taken during acute and convalescent COVID-19 were collected in the United States, Italy and Spain. T cells, B-cell-depleted T cells, or PBMCs supplied cDNA or gDNA.

Germline CDR1 and CDR2: SGHTA and FQGNSA. V dropped 2 bases and J dropped 9 bases, with 11 bases sitting between them. The CDR3 is made up of 13 amino acids. In the authors' methods: Amplification of reference gene primers was used by the study to estimate nucleated cell counts. The assay was immunoSEQ multiplex PCR, and TCRdb's table has in-frame clones only and misses some. D and trimming come from the DNA, and the V and J calls and clone size come from that table. The sample contains about 80,000 clones, 60% to 85% of which appear only once. The sample consisted of peripheral blood. The J gene is TRBJ2-1, the V gene TRBV7-2; D is perhaps TRBD2 (5 bases). This sequence was found in a human donor in a cohort sampled during active COVID-19. The CDR3 DNA reads TGTGCCAGCAGCTTAATCATACGGGGTGAGCAGTTCTTC. Its translation: CASSLIIRGEQFF.